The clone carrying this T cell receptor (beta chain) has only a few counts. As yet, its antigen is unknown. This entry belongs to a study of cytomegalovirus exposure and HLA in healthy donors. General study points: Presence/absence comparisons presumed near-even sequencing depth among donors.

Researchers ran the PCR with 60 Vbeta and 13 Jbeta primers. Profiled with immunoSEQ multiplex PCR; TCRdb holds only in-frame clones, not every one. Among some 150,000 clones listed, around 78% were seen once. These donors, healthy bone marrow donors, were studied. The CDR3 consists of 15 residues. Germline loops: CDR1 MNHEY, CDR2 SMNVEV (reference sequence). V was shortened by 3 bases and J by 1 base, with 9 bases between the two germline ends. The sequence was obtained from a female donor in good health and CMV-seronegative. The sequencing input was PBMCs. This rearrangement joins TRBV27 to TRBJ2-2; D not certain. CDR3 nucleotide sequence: TGTGCCAGCAGTTTCGGAGCAAGGAACACCGGGGAGCTGTTTTTT. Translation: CASSFGARNTGELFF.